This TCR beta chain was recorded in a study of T-cell reconstitution after alpha-beta-depleted transplantation in children. A library of TCRbeta sequences, prepared with unique molecular identifiers, was generated. TCRdb redid the calling of the PCR reads with MiXCR, one entry per CDR3 protein. The data show about 610,000 distinct CDR3 sequences, roughly 10% seen once. This clonotype has a count of ten or more. This CDR3 region has 13 residues. V shed 6 bases, J shed 3 bases, and the junction held 2 bases outside the gene matches. Germline-derived CDR1 and CDR2 are MNHEY and SMNVEV (reference sequence).

The specimen comprised PBMCs from the stem cell graft donor, sampled from the stem cell graft. The chain carries TRBV27 and TRBJ2-1, with TRBD2 matching over 7 bases. The receptor's source is a human donor who donated a stem cell graft to a child with acute myeloid leukemia. The CDR3 DNA sequence: TGTGCCAGCAGGAGGGACTACTACAATGAGCAGTTCTTC. Translated, it gives CASRRDYYNEQFF.